These 5 T cell receptor delta chains share one sample of origin, sequenced in a study of Vδ1+ human thymocytes. Study-wide points: Highly polyclonal TRG and TRD repertoires with Gaussian CDR3 length distributions appeared in thymus.

These TCRs are of unknown antigen specificity. The template was reverse-transcribed extracted RNA. Multiplex PCR used pooled V-gene forward primers and a constant-region reverse primer to amplify CDR3s. TCRdb processed the multiplex PCR reads again with the CATT caller. The table includes roughly 76,000 delta-chain clones, 30% to 40% detected once. The specimen sequenced was Vdelta1+ gamma-delta thymocytes from the thymus. This sample's subset: FACS-sorted CD3+ TCRalphabeta- TCRVdelta1+ TCRVdelta2- thymocytes. These TCRs come from a boy in the first two years of life who had congenital heart surgery.

Note on this clone: Other DNA sequences in this specimen translate into the identical CDR3. The genes are TRDV1 and TRDJ1, with D maybe TRDD3 (5 bases). Trimming shortened V by 0 bases and J by 3 bases, and 20 bases separated the two germline ends. The CDR3 runs to 18 residues. Germline CDR1 is TSWWSYY and CDR2 is QGS. In DNA form, the CDR3 reads TGTGCTCTTGGGGAACTAGTTGGGATGTCACAGGGGGCCGATAAACTCATCTTT. It translates to CALGELVGMSQGADKLIF.

This clone turned up a few times. The chain recombines TRDV1 with TRDJ1, with D possibly matching TRDD3 (6 bases). V was clipped by 4 bases and J by 9 bases, with 27 bases between them. Germline V gene lookup returns CDR1 TSWWSYY and CDR2 QGS. CDR3 length: 17 amino acids. DNA for the CDR3: TGTGCTCTTGGGGTCAAGAGGCCTCCGTACTGGGATGTGGAACTCATCTTT. Its translation: CALGVKRPPYWDVELIF.

The J gene is TRDJ1, the V gene TRDV1; maybe TRDD3 (6 bases). CDR3 length equals 15 residues. The germline gives CDR1 TSWWSYY, CDR2 QGS. The V end was cut by 5 bases, the J end by 4 bases, with 17 bases between. CDR3 sequence: CALGKTARGDDKLIF. In DNA, the CDR3 is TGTGCTCTTGGGAAAACTGCTCGGGGGGACGATAAACTCATCTTT.

The rearrangement uses TRDV1 and TRDJ1; 8 positions agree with TRDD3. Trimming at V came to 0 bases and at J to 3 bases, leaving 12 bases not matched to a gene. This CDR3 contains 18 residues. Germline assignment: CDR1 TSWWSYY and CDR2 QGS. CDR3: CALGELVLPGDTPDKLIF. The CDR3 DNA reads TGTGCTCTTGGGGAACTGGTTCTTCCCGGGGATACTCCCGATAAACTCATCTTT.

The chain employs TRDV1 and TRDJ1; D is undetermined. V was clipped by 4 bases and J by 10 bases, with 34 bases between them. The germline gives CDR1 TSWWSYY, CDR2 QGS. The CDR3 totals 19 residues. DNA for the CDR3: TGTGCTCTTGGGGGTTCCCTATCTCTCGCACATCGTAGGGGCCGAACACTCATCTTT. Its protein product is CALGGSLSLAHRRGRTLIF.